This TCR beta chain was captured in a study of T cells in narcolepsy. Clones were read by immunoSEQ multiplex PCR, and TCRdb kept only the in-frame ones, dropping some. Seen here are more than 20,000 clones, roughly 80% observed once, and the top ten hold around 1%. Turning to this clone: No antigen is known for it.

The CDR3 length is 18 residues. Germline-derived CDR1 and CDR2 are MGHRA and YSYEKL. The V and J ends lost 1 base and 5 bases, in that order; junction bases with no gene match: 10. Points from the study as a whole: Healthy controls reportedly lacked the autoreactive clonotypes serially found in patients' blood. Comparing one patient's CSF and blood CD4+ clonotypes highlighted HCRT- and TRIB2-specific autoreactive clonotypes.

This sequence joins TRBV4-1 and TRBJ2-3; 12 bases match TRBD2. This TCR was sampled from a human donor in good health. The specimen sequenced was memory (CD45RA-) CD4+ T cells from blood. In DNA form, the CDR3 reads TGCGCCAGCAGCCAAGTTCTAGCGGGGGGGCTAGGTGGAGATACGCAGTATTTT. It specifies CASSQVLAGGLGGDTQYF.